The 26 T cell receptor beta chains presented below share a single source sample, sequenced in a study of blood T cell repertoires in COVID-19. Method: immunoSEQ multiplex PCR; TCRdb's copy keeps in-frame clones and lacks some. The sample lists over 200,000 clones, around 80% occurring once. The sample consisted of peripheral blood. The receptor set was obtained from a human donor in a cohort sampled during active COVID-19.

As regards this clone: Other DNA sequences within the sample encode an identical CDR3. The chain employs TRBV18 and TRBJ1-1, with a possible D match to TRBD1 (5 bases). Looked up from germline, CDR1 is KGHSH and CDR2 is LQKENI. The CDR3 extends over 15 amino acids. Trimming removed 3 bases from V and 0 bases from J, with 11 bases in between. The CDR3 sequence is CASSPLRQMNTEAFF. The DNA for the CDR3 is TGTGCCAGCTCACCTTTGAGACAGATGAACACTGAAGCTTTCTTT.

The rearrangement joins TRBV28 to TRBJ1-2; 7 bases line up with TRBD1. This CDR3 is built from 13 residues. The junction had 3 bases not matched to a gene; V was cut back by 6 bases and J by 2 bases. Germline V CDR1 and CDR2: MDHEN, SYDVKM. The DNA for the CDR3 is TGTGCCAGCAGAACGACAGGGAACTATGGCTACACCTTC. It translates to CASRTTGNYGYTF.

The V and J genes are TRBV28 and TRBJ1-1, with D possibly being TRBD1 (5 bases). V shed 5 bases and J shed 2 bases, with 15 bases lying between them. Germline CDR1 reads MDHEN; CDR2 reads SYDVKM. The length of the CDR3 is 15 residues. In nucleotides, the CDR3 is TGTGCCAGCAGTCCCCTCCCGACAGCTAACACTGAAGCTTTCTTT. This sequence encodes CASSPLPTANTEAFF.

The genes are TRBV28 and TRBJ2-7, with a possible D match to TRBD2 (6 bases). Trimming removed 3 bases from V and 0 bases from J, with 9 bases in between. Looked up from germline, CDR1 is MDHEN and CDR2 is SYDVKM. CDR3 length equals 14 residues. The CDR3 loop reads CASSFRGVSYEQYF. The DNA of the CDR3 is TGTGCCAGCAGTTTTCGCGGGGTCTCCTACGAGCAGTACTTC.

This rearrangement joins TRBV11-2 to TRBJ1-2, with unresolved D. This CDR3 has 13 amino acids. The V gene lost 4 bases and the J gene lost 3 bases, with 9 bases spanning the gap. The germline V gene encodes CDR1 SGHAT and CDR2 FQNNGV. The CDR3 coding sequence is TGTGCCAGCAGCTCCGACATATACTATGGCTACACCTTC. Residues: CASSSDIYYGYTF.

The table lists this clone with a few counts. The V gene is TRBV6-6, the J gene TRBJ2-3, with a possible D match to TRBD2 (6 bases). Germline V CDR1 and CDR2: MNHNY, SVGAGI (reference sequence). This CDR3 contains 15 residues. Trimming cost V 5 bases and J 5 bases, with 17 bases left between them. The CDR3 reads CASSGADLGRDTQYF. DNA for the CDR3: TGTGCCAGCAGTGGAGCGGACCTCGGGAGAGATACGCAGTATTTT.

The gene calls are TRBV4-3 and TRBJ2-7; 7 bases match TRBD2. The trim removed 3 bases at V and 5 bases at J, leaving 7 bases unmatched. The CDR3 runs 14 residues. The germline gives CDR1 LGHNA, CDR2 YSLEER. The CDR3 sequence: CASSHAGEGDEQYF. Here the CDR3 DNA reads TGCGCCAGCAGCCATGCGGGAGAGGGCGACGAGCAGTACTTC.

This chain uses TRBV27 with TRBJ1-3, with no clear D. Trimming took off 5 bases at V and 0 bases at J, with 17 bases between the two ends. Looked up from germline, CDR1 is MNHEY and CDR2 is SMNVEV (reference sequence). This CDR3 comprises 17 residues. The CDR3 loop is CASSPLKGVSSGNTIYF. Here the CDR3 DNA reads TGTGCCAGCAGTCCTCTAAAAGGAGTTAGCTCTGGAAACACCATATATTTT.

V and J are TRBV28 and TRBJ1-2; D remains ambiguous. Germline V CDR1 and CDR2: MDHEN, SYDVKM. The CDR3 has 12 amino acids. V was shortened by 3 bases and J by 5 bases, with 7 bases between the two germline ends. Here the CDR3 DNA reads TGTGCCAGCAGTTTCGGAGGATATGGCTACACCTTC. Protein sequence: CASSFGGYGYTF.

The sample holds one count of this clone. The genes are TRBV11-2 and TRBJ2-1, with 15 bases that match TRBD2. Germline V lookup: CDR1 SGHAT, CDR2 FQNNGV. V shed 3 bases and J 0 bases; nucleotides not matched to a gene: 6. The CDR3 extends over 19 amino acids. CDR3 in DNA: TGTGCCAGCAGCTTCCGGACTAGCGGGAGGGTAAGCTCCTACAATGAGCAGTTCTTC. The encoded protein is CASSFRTSGRVSSYNEQFF.

The chain is built from TRBV20-1 and TRBJ2-5; 9 bases fit TRBD2. The CDR3 runs 14 residues. The ends lost 3 bases at V and 6 bases at J; junction bases unmatched: 8. Germline V gives CDR1 DFQATT, CDR2 SNEGSKA (reference sequence). CDR3 DNA: TGCAGTGCTAGTATTAGCGGGAGCGTAAAGACCCAGTACTTC. It translates to CSASISGSVKTQYF.

V and J are TRBV18 and TRBJ2-3; D call uncertain. This CDR3 is 13 amino acids long. Germline CDR1 reads KGHSH; CDR2 reads LQKENI. V lost 3 bases to trimming and J lost 1 base, with 5 bases between them. CDR3 coding DNA: TGTGCCAGCTCACCCTCCCGCACAGATACGCAGTATTTT. Its translation is CASSPSRTDTQYF.

The gene calls are TRBV4-3 and TRBJ2-7; 11 bases match TRBD2. Looked up from germline, CDR1 is LGHNA and CDR2 is YSLEER. The V and J ends lost 5 bases and 3 bases, in that order; junction bases with no gene match: 6. The CDR3 totals 15 residues. Written as DNA, the CDR3 is TGCGCCAGCAGCAGAACTAGCGGGAGTTACTACGAGCAGTACTTC. It encodes CASSRTSGSYYEQYF.

This rearrangement joins TRBV30 to TRBJ2-3, with unresolved D. Germline CDR1 and CDR2: GTSNPN and SVGIG (reference sequence). The CDR3 contains 13 residues. V lost 0 bases and J 2 bases, leaving 6 bases between the germline ends. CDR3: CAWSVRDTDTQYF. The CDR3, as DNA: TGTGCCTGGAGTGTACGAGACACAGATACGCAGTATTTT.

The chain combines TRBV18 with TRBJ1-6; perhaps TRBD1 as D (5 bases). The CDR3 runs to 16 residues. V lost 2 bases to trimming and J lost 8 bases, with 16 bases between them. Germline values: CDR1 KGHSH, CDR2 LQKENI. DNA of the CDR3: TGTGCCAGCTCACCAGGTCTACCAGGGAGGTATTCACCCCTCCACTTT. Protein product: CASSPGLPGRYSPLHF.

The chain uses TRBV30 and TRBJ1-6; 7 bases match TRBD1. The CDR3 has 15 residues. V lost 0 bases to trimming and J lost 10 bases; unmatched junction nucleotides: 9. CDR1 is GTSNPN and CDR2 is SVGIG in the germline V gene (reference sequence). The CDR3 region is CAWSVYDRDRSPLHF. The CDR3 DNA sequence: TGTGCCTGGAGTGTATATGACAGGGATCGGTCACCCCTCCACTTT.

The rearrangement joins TRBV10-3 to TRBJ1-2; perhaps TRBD1 as D (6 bases). CDR1 and CDR2 (germline): ENHRY, SYGVKD. With 3 bases removed from V and 6 bases from J, the gap between germline ends came to 11 bases. There are 13 residues in the CDR3. The CDR3 is CAISDPRQDGYTF. The CDR3 DNA sequence: TGTGCCATCAGTGATCCCAGACAGGATGGCTACACCTTC.

Only one count was recorded for this clone. The chain has TRBV6-5 and TRBJ2-7; D might be TRBD2 (6 bases). The germline V gene encodes CDR1 MNHEY and CDR2 SVGAGI. This CDR3 comprises 11 residues. With 8 bases removed from V and 4 bases from J, the gap between germline ends came to 9 bases. In nucleotides, the CDR3 is TGTGCCAGCCGTAGCGGTTACGAGCAGTACTTC. Protein sequence: CASRSGYEQYF.

The sample holds a few counts of this clone. V usage is TRBV11-1 and J usage is TRBJ2-7, with D tentatively TRBD1 (6 bases). The germline V gene encodes CDR1 SGHAT and CDR2 FQDESV (reference sequence). There are 15 residues in the CDR3. Trimming removed 3 bases at V and 0 bases at J, with 12 bases between. CDR3 amino acids: CASSFGQGLSYEQYF. CDR3 DNA sequence: TGTGCCAGCAGCTTCGGGCAGGGGCTCTCCTACGAGCAGTACTTC.

This chain joins TRBV7-2 and TRBJ2-5, with 13 positions matching TRBD2. Germline CDR1 SGHTA, CDR2 FQGNSA. This CDR3 region has 14 residues. V shed 5 bases, J shed 5 bases, and the junction held 2 bases outside the gene matches. CDR3 in DNA: TGTGCCAGCAGCCGGACTAGCGGGAGTGAGACCCAGTACTTC. Translating it yields CASSRTSGSETQYF.

The chain uses TRBV15 and TRBJ2-1; 9 bases agree with TRBD2. Unmatched junction bases numbered 17, after V lost 1 base and J lost 1 base. Germline assignment: CDR1 LNHNV and CDR2 YYDKDF (reference sequence). This CDR3 comprises 21 residues. The chain's CDR3 is CATSRGVAGVSENWSYNEQFF. In DNA, the CDR3 is TGTGCCACCAGCAGAGGAGTAGCGGGAGTTTCTGAAAATTGGTCCTACAATGAGCAGTTCTTC.

The J gene is TRBJ2-2, the V gene TRBV19; 11 bases line up with TRBD2. V lost 3 bases and J lost 5; bases outside the gene matches: 5. CDR1 is LNHDA, CDR2 SQIVND, per germline (reference sequence). The CDR3 consists of 16 residues. CDR3: CASSISTSGSTGELFF. CDR3 nucleotide sequence: TGTGCCAGTAGTATTAGCACTAGCGGGAGTACCGGGGAGCTGTTTTTT.

CDR3 nucleotide sequence: TGTGCCAGTAGTATGAGCGGGGCCTACAATGAGCAGTTCTTC. Translating it yields CASSMSGAYNEQFF. The chain has TRBV19 and TRBJ2-1; 7 nucleotides match TRBD2. V dropped 3 bases and J dropped 2; count of bases not matched to a gene: 1. Germline V gene data show CDR1 as LNHDA and CDR2 as SQIVND (reference sequence). This CDR3 has 14 amino acids.

The chain uses TRBV19 and TRBJ1-1; TRBD1 might be the D (5 bases). Germline values: CDR1 LNHDA, CDR2 SQIVND (reference sequence). Trimming stripped 6 bases from V and 4 bases from J, with 12 bases between. The CDR3 has 13 amino acids. The CDR3 DNA reads as TGTGCCAGTAGCTTGACAGCCTCCACTGAAGCTTTCTTT. Translated: CASSLTASTEAFF.

This chain's CDR3 is CASSAGQATTYEQYF. DNA of the CDR3: TGCGCCAGCAGCGCAGGACAGGCGACGACCTACGAGCAGTACTTC. The chain combines TRBV5-1 with TRBJ2-7; 7 bases fit TRBD1. This CDR3 is built from 15 residues. Germline V gene lookup returns CDR1 SGHRS and CDR2 YFSETQ. J gave up 2 bases and V 4 bases, and 9 bases lay outside the gene matches.

This chain joins TRBV6-5 and TRBJ2-7; 9 bases map to TRBD2. V dropped 5 bases and J dropped 2; count of bases not matched to a gene: 1. Germline assignment: CDR1 MNHEY and CDR2 SVGAGI. This CDR3 is 13 amino acids long. The CDR3 DNA sequence: TGTGCCAGCAGTAGCGGGGGGACCTACGAGCAGTACTTC. It translates to CASSSGGTYEQYF.